These 10 T cell receptor beta chains came from one sample sequenced in a study of T cells in narcolepsy. The table came from immunoSEQ multiplex PCR; TCRdb's copy has only in-frame clones and leaves some out. The sample lists 35,000 to 40,000 clones; around 85% were seen once. The sequenced material came from CD45RA- memory CD4+ T cells from PBMCs. All receptors derive from a human donor with narcolepsy.

This clone was counted a single time. The V and J genes are TRBV19 and TRBJ1-6; no definite D call. V lost 3 bases to trimming and J lost 7 bases, with 13 bases between them. CDR1 LNHDA and CDR2 SQIVND come from the germline V gene (reference sequence). CDR3 length: 15 amino acids. CDR3 sequence: CASSIGGFGNSPLHF. The CDR3 DNA sequence: TGTGCCAGTAGTATTGGAGGGTTTGGGAATTCACCCCTCCACTTT.

This clone has a single count. This chain connects TRBV10-3 to TRBJ2-2, with TRBD1 identical over 7 bases. The CDR3 consists of 14 residues. Germline V lookup: CDR1 ENHRY, CDR2 SYGVKD. V lost 7 bases, J lost 1 base, and 3 bases stayed unmatched. The CDR3 bases are TGTGCCATCAAGGGGACAGAGAACACCGGGGAGCTGTTTTTT. This gives the protein CAIKGTENTGELFF.

This clone occurred a few times. The chain couples TRBV19 to TRBJ1-2; TRBD1 aligns across 7 bases. The CDR3 contains 13 residues. Germline assignment: CDR1 LNHDA and CDR2 SQIVND (reference sequence). V lost 6 bases and J lost 2; bases outside the gene matches: 3. The CDR3 sequence: CASRRRGNYGYTF. For the CDR3, the DNA is TGTGCCAGTAGGCGCAGGGGGAACTATGGCTACACCTTC.

The genes are TRBV5-4 and TRBJ2-3; D may be TRBD1 (6 bases). Germline V lookup: CDR1 SGHNT, CDR2 YYREEE (reference sequence). V lost 1 base, J lost 4 bases, and 13 bases lay in between. This CDR3 is built from 15 residues. In nucleotides, the CDR3 is TGTGCCAGCAGCTTGTTCGACAGGTGGGCAGATACGCAGTATTTT. This encodes CASSLFDRWADTQYF.

The chain has TRBV30 and TRBJ1-5; 9 bases map to TRBD1. Germline CDR1 GTSNPN, CDR2 SVGIG (reference sequence). There are 15 residues in the CDR3. J was trimmed by 8 bases and V by 0 bases; bases with no gene match: 8. The CDR3 bases are TGTGCCTGGAGTGTCCCCGGGACAGGGCGTGAGCCCCAGCATTTT. Its protein product is CAWSVPGTGREPQHF.

V gene TRBV7-9 combines with J gene TRBJ2-2; D ambiguous. The CDR3 sequence is 12 residues long. CDR1 and CDR2 from the germline V gene are SEHNR and FQNEAQ (reference sequence). The V gene lost 5 bases and the J gene lost 8 bases, with 9 bases spanning the gap. This CDR3 reads CASSPLAGELFF. In DNA, the CDR3 is TGTGCCAGCAGCCCTCTGGCGGGGGAGCTGTTTTTT. Variable domain in full (rest from reference TRBV7-9 and TRBJ2-2): DTGVSQNPRHKITKRGQNVTFRCDPISEHNRLYWYRQTLGQGPEFLTYFQNEAQLEKSRLLSDRFSAERPKGSFSTLEIQRTEQGDSAMYLCASSPLAGELFFGEGSRLTVL.

The chain links TRBV6-6 to TRBJ2-5, with 11 bases that match TRBD2. The germline V gene has CDR1 MNHNY and CDR2 SVGAGI (reference sequence). The CDR3 sequence is 16 residues long. Trimming at V came to 6 bases and at J to 5 bases, leaving 11 bases not matched to a gene. The CDR3 protein is CASSRGSGGAVETQYF. CDR3 DNA sequence: TGTGCCAGCAGCAGGGGTAGCGGGGGGGCGGTCGAGACCCAGTACTTC.

This sequence joins TRBV20-1 and TRBJ2-1; a possible D gene is TRBD1 (6 bases). Between the trimmed V and J ends, which lost 6 bases and 7 bases, there was a span of 10 bases. The CDR3 loop spans 11 amino acids. Germline V gene lookup returns CDR1 DFQATT and CDR2 SNEGSKA (reference sequence). CDR3 protein: CSALDRNEQFF. CDR3 bases: TGCAGTGCACTCGACAGGAATGAGCAGTTCTTC.

The chain uses TRBV30 and TRBJ1-2; D not resolved. The V end was cut by 3 bases, the J end by 6 bases, with 11 bases between. Germline V gene lookup returns CDR1 GTSNPN and CDR2 SVGIG (reference sequence). This CDR3 has 12 amino acids. CDR3 in DNA: TGTGCCTGGAGCCTATGGTCGGATGGCTACACCTTC. It encodes CAWSLWSDGYTF.

The CDR3 DNA is TGTGCCAGCAGTTACGACGGGTCTAAAAAAGCCCAGCATTTT. Translated: CASSYDGSKKAQHF. The chain employs TRBV6-5 and TRBJ1-5; D is undetermined. Trimming took 2 bases from V and 11 from J, leaving 16 bases between them. The CDR3 length is 14 residues. CDR1 is MNHEY, CDR2 SVGAGI, per germline.